This T cell receptor (beta chain) originates from a study of cytomegalovirus exposure and HLA in healthy donors. Study results and limitations: TCR beta V- and J-gene trimming, according to a later analysis, was linked to a missense DCLRE1C variant.

The PCR had 60 Vbeta and 13 Jbeta primers. Here immunoSEQ multiplex PCR was the method, and the copy in TCRdb shows in-frame clones only, minus some. The data contain roughly 150,000 clones, 60% to 80% of them singletons. CDR1 and CDR2 (germline): SGHRS, YFSETQ. The CDR3 has 15 residues. V lost 4 bases and J 3 bases, leaving 14 bases between the germline ends. As for this clone: Antigen specificity is unknown.

This TCR was sampled from a man younger than 35 in good health and CMV-seropositive. The V gene is TRBV5-1, the J gene TRBJ2-1; D is possibly TRBD2 (6 bases). Sequenced material: PBMCs. The CDR3 loop is CASSLGTGVYNEQFF. The CDR3 DNA is TGCGCCAGCAGCCTAGGGACTGGAGTCTACAATGAGCAGTTCTTC.